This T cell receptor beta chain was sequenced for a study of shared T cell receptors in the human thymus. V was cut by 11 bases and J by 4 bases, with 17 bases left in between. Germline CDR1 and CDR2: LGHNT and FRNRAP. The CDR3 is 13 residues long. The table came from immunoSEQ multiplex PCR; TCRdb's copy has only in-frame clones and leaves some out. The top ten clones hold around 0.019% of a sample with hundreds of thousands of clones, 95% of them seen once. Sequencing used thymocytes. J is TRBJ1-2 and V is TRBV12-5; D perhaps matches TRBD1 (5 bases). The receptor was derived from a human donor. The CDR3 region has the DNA TGTGCTGTCTTGGGGGAAAGCGGCTATGGCTACACCTTC. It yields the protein CAVLGESGYGYTF.